One TCR beta chain is described in this entry. The sample is drawn from a study of blood T cell repertoires in COVID-19. On the study more broadly: Acute and convalescent COVID-19 specimens originated in the United States, Italy and Spain. T cells, B-cell-depleted T cells, or PBMCs supplied cDNA or gDNA.

Seattle's cohort entered during active infection and was followed longitudinally. CDR3 length: 13 amino acids. The V end was cut by 8 bases, the J end by 9 bases, with 17 bases between. Per the germline V gene, CDR1 is SNHLY and CDR2 is FYNNEI. Profiling relied on immunoSEQ multiplex PCR, and the TCRdb table lists in-frame clones only, not all of them. This table has 150,000 to 200,000 clones, about four fifths appearing once. The sequenced material came from peripheral blood. The J gene is TRBJ1-5, the V gene TRBV2, with a possible D match to TRBD1 (6 bases). This sequence was found in a woman aged 80 or over with COVID-19, enrolled during active disease. The CDR3 DNA reads TGTGCCAGCGGGGGCAGGCCTGCGGGGCCCCAGCATTTT. Residues: CASGGRPAGPQHF.